In its sample, the clone carrying this T cell receptor beta chain was seen a few times. What it binds is not known. This sample is drawn from a study of CD8 T cells in ankylosing spondylitis. Study-level points and caveats: Made up of under 10 highly homologous variants, a TCR beta motif appeared characteristic of ankylosing spondylitis blood.

TCRdb independently ran MiXCR on the 5' RACE reads; one entry per CDR3 protein. The sample records around 340,000 distinct CDR3 sequences, around 15% being singletons. Per germline, CDR1 DFQATT and CDR2 SNEGSKA (reference sequence). J was trimmed by 3 bases and V by 5 bases; bases with no gene match: 4. The CDR3 totals 12 residues. The sequenced sample was blood, either unsorted or a sorted T cell fraction (not recorded which). The source is a male donor with ankylosing spondylitis or in good health (not recorded which). The rearrangement joins TRBV20-1 to TRBJ2-7; 7 bases are a match to TRBD1. The CDR3 coding sequence is TGCAGTGCTGGACAGGCGAACTACGAGCAGTACTTC. This encodes CSAGQANYEQYF.